This entry features one TCR beta chain sequence. Its antigen is not identified. This entry belongs to a study of T cell responses to AZD1222 COVID-19 vaccine. Sequencing was performed with immunoSEQ multiplex PCR; in TCRdb, only in-frame clones are kept and a portion is missing. The sample lists approximately 160,000 clones; less than 95% were seen once. Points from the study as a whole: Baseline seropositivity characterized only a handful of AZD1222 recipients. Spike-specific TCR breadth and depth went up after people got two AZD1222 doses. There were mostly white British donors and more females than males, and clonal diversity was possibly underestimated. The repertoires were collected only after the peak T cell response.

The material was peripheral blood, obtained on day 0 of AZD1222 vaccination. The source of this sequence is an adult in good health.

The CDR3 loop is CASSVEGQGSDTQYF. The CDR3 nucleotides are TGTGCCAGCAGCGTAGAGGGACAGGGGTCGGATACGCAGTATTTT. The chain combines TRBV9 with TRBJ2-3, with 10 bases that match TRBD1. Trimming cost V 0 bases and J 6 bases; bases outside gene matches: 4. Germline lookup yields CDR1 SGDLS and CDR2 YYNGEE. This CDR3 spans 15 amino acids.